The clone carrying this T cell receptor (beta chain) was seen a single time. Clones were sequenced by immunoSEQ multiplex PCR, and TCRdb holds only the in-frame ones, with some missing. Found here are 250,000 or so clones, more than 75% of them singletons; the top ten hold 9% to 15%. The data originate from a study of blood T cell repertoires in COVID-19. Study summary: The United States, Italy and Spain provided the acute and convalescent COVID-19 samples.

V shed 5 bases, J shed 2 bases, and the junction held 1 base outside the gene matches. This CDR3 is 13 amino acids long. Germline CDR1 reads MDHEN; CDR2 reads SYDVKM. This sequence joins TRBV28 and TRBJ2-7; 9 bases are a match to TRBD2. Material: peripheral blood. The sequence came from an elderly man with acute or convalescent COVID-19. CDR3 loop: CASSLAGPYEQYF. In nucleotides, the CDR3 is TGTGCCAGCAGTCTAGCGGGGCCCTACGAGCAGTACTTC.